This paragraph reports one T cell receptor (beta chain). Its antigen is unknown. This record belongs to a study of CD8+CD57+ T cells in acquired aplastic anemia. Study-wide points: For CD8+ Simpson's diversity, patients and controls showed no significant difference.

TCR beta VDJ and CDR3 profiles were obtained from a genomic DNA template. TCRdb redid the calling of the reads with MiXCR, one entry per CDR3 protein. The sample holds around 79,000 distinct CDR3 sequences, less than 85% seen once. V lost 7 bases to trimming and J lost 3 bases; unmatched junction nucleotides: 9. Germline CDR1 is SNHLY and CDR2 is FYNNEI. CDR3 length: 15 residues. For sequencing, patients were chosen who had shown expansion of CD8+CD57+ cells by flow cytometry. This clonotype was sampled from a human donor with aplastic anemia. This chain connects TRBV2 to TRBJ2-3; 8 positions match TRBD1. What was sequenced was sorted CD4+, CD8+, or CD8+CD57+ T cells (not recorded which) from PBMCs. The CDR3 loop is CASTKLTGVTDTQYF. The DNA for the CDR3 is TGTGCCAGCACCAAACTGACAGGGGTAACAGATACGCAGTATTTT.